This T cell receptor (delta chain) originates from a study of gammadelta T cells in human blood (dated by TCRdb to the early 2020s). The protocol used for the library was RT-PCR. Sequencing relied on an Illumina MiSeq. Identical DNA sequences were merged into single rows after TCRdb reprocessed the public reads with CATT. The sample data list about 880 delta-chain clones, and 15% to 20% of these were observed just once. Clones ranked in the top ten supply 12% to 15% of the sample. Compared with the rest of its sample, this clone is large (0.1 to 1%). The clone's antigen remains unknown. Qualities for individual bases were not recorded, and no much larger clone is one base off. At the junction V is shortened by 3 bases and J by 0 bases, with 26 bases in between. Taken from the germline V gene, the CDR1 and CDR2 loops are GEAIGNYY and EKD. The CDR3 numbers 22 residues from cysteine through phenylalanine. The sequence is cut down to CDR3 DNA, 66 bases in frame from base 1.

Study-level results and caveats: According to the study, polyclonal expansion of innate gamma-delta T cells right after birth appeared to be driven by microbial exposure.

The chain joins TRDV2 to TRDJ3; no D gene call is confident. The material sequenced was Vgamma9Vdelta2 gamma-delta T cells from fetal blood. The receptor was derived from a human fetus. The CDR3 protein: CACDPSDPKAPPSSWDTRQMFF. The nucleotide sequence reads TGTGCCTGTGACCCGAGCGACCCGAAGGCCCCACCGAGCTCCTGGGACACCCGACAGATGTTTTTC.